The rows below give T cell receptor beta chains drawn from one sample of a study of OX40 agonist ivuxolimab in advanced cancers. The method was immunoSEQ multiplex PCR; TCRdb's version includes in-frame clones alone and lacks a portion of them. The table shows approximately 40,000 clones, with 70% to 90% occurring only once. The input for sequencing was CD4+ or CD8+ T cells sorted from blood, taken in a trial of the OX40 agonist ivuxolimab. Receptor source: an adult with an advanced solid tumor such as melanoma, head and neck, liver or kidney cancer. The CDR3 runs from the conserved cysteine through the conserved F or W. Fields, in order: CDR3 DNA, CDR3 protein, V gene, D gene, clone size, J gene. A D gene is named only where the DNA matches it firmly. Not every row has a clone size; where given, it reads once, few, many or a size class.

CDR3nt: TGTGCCAGCAGTGACGGGGCTAACTATGGCTACACCTTC
CDR3aa: CASSDGANYGYTF
v_gene: TRBV6-4
d_gene: -
abundance: -
j_gene: TRBJ1-2

CDR3nt: TGTGCCACCAGCAGAGGTACTGAAGCTTTCTTT
CDR3aa: CATSRGTEAFF
v_gene: TRBV15
d_gene: -
abundance: -
j_gene: TRBJ1-1

CDR3nt: TGTGCCAGCAGCCCCGGACAGGCTGCAACTAATGAAAAACTGTTTTTT
CDR3aa: CASSPGQAATNEKLFF
v_gene: TRBV2
d_gene: TRBD1
abundance: -
j_gene: TRBJ1-4

CDR3nt: TGTGCCAGCAGCCCTTATAGGGCGGGTGAGCAGTTCTTC
CDR3aa: CASSPYRAGEQFF
v_gene: TRBV7-8
d_gene: -
abundance: -
j_gene: TRBJ2-1

CDR3nt: TGTGCCAGCAGCTTAGAGACCGTCTACAATGAGCAGTTCTTC
CDR3aa: CASSLETVYNEQFF
v_gene: TRBV11-2
d_gene: -
abundance: -
j_gene: TRBJ2-1

CDR3nt: TGTGCCAGCAGCTTGTGGAGGGACTACGAGCAGTACTTC
CDR3aa: CASSLWRDYEQYF
v_gene: TRBV27
d_gene: -
abundance: -
j_gene: TRBJ2-7

CDR3nt: TGTGCCAGCAGTGAACTACTAGCGGGAGGGCTCCATGAGCAGTTCTTC
CDR3aa: CASSELLAGGLHEQFF
v_gene: TRBV25-1
d_gene: TRBD2
abundance: -
j_gene: TRBJ2-1

CDR3nt: TGTGCCAGCAGTTACCCCAGGAAGGGGACCTACGAGCAGTACTTC
CDR3aa: CASSYPRKGTYEQYF
v_gene: TRBV6-5
d_gene: -
abundance: few
j_gene: TRBJ2-7

CDR3nt: TGTGCCAGCACACCGGGGCCCTTCACAGATACGCAGTATTTT
CDR3aa: CASTPGPFTDTQYF
v_gene: TRBV27
d_gene: -
abundance: -
j_gene: TRBJ2-3

CDR3nt: TGTGCCAGCAGTTACTCTGGCGACGCTTTCTTT
CDR3aa: CASSYSGDAFF
v_gene: TRBV6-5
d_gene: -
abundance: -
j_gene: TRBJ1-1

CDR3nt: TGTGCCAGCAGTTGGGCGGGAGAGGTGGAGACCCAGTACTTC
CDR3aa: CASSWAGEVETQYF
v_gene: TRBV28
d_gene: TRBD2
abundance: -
j_gene: TRBJ2-5

CDR3nt: TGTGCCAGCAGCACACTAGCTTTCGAGCAGTACTTC
CDR3aa: CASSTLAFEQYF
v_gene: TRBV7-9
d_gene: -
abundance: -
j_gene: TRBJ2-7

CDR3nt: TGTGCCAGCAGCCGTCTACTAGCGGGAGAAAAAAATGAGCAGTTCTTC
CDR3aa: CASSRLLAGEKNEQFF
v_gene: TRBV6-6
d_gene: TRBD2
abundance: -
j_gene: TRBJ2-1

CDR3nt: TGTGCCAGCAGCACAGAGAGGGGCTCCTACGAGCAGTACTTC
CDR3aa: CASSTERGSYEQYF
v_gene: TRBV21-1
d_gene: -
abundance: few
j_gene: TRBJ2-7

CDR3nt: TGTGCCAGCAGCGCCAGAGGGGTTTCCTACGAGCAGTACTTC
CDR3aa: CASSARGVSYEQYF
v_gene: TRBV7-8
d_gene: -
abundance: -
j_gene: TRBJ2-7

CDR3nt: TGTGCCAGCAGTGAATATGGGGACACCAATGAGCAGTTCTTC
CDR3aa: CASSEYGDTNEQFF
v_gene: TRBV25-1
d_gene: -
abundance: many
j_gene: TRBJ2-1